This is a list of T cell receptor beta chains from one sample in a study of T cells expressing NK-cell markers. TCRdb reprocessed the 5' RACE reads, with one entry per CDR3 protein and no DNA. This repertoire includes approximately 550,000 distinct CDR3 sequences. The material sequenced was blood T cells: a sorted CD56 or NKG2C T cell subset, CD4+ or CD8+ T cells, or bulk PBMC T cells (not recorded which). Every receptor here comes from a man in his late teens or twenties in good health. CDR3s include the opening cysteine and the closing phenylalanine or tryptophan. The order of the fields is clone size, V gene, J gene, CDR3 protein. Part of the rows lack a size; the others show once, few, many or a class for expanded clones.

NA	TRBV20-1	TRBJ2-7	CSAWKRQGITYEQYF
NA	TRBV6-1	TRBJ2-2	CASSGLSNTGELFF
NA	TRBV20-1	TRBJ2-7	CSASQGQGVSYEQYF
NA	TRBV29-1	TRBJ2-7	CSVSAGLAAYEQYF
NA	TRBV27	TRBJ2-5	CASTQTAGPQETQYF
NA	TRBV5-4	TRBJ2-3	CASSLVGTGLLRSTDTQYF
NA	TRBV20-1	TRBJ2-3	CSAARDSFLADTQYF
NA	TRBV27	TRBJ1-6	CASSLVSGDFSPLHF
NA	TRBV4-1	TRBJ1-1	CASSSALGSMNTEAFF
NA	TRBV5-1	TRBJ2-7	CASSTGTSGSYSYEQYF
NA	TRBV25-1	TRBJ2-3	CASVSLDTQYF
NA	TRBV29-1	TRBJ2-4	CSVAMRWGWDKNIQYF
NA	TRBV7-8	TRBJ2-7	CASSNVAGDFSYEQYF
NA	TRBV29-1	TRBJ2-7	CSVEGWGTSGRAYSYEQYF
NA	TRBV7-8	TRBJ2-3	CASSLEAANTDTQYF
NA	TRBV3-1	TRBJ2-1	CASSFALAGGGNEQFF
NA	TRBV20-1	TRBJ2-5	CSATVAEETQYF
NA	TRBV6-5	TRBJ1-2	CASSYLQGNYGYTF
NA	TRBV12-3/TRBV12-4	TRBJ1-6	CASILGSGSPLHF
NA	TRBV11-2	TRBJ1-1	CASSFQSTEAFF
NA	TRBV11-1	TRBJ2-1	CASSRITGLADNEQFF
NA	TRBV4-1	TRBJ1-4	CASSGSENEKLFF
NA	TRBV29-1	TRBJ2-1	CSVSGTSGKYNEQFF
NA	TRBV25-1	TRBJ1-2	CASISMQEPYGYTF
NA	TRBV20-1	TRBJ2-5	CSASTPGWAETQYF
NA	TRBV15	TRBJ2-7	CATKNGRAGSYEQYF
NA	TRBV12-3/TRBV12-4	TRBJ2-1	CASSFKVTANEQFF
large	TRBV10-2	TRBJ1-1	CASSDLQGLAFEAFF
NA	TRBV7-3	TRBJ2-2	CASSPGHANTGELFF
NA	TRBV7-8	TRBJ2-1	CASSLHFGNNEQFF
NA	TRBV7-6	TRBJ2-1	CASSSGVTGPTPNNYNEQFF
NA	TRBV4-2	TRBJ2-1	CASSQELTGLYSYNEQFF
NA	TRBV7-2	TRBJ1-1	CASSRPRENTEAFF
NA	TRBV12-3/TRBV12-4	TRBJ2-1	CASSLGLDAGNEQFF
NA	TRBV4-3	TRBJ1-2	CASSQLTGRTNYGYTF
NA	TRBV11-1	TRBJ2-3	CASSPQVGFAPWSTDTQYF
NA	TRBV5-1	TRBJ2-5	CASSLFPNKGETQYF
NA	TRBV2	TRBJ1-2	CASTPDSYGYTF
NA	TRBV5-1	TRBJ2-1	CASSQDRWRSVGNEQFF
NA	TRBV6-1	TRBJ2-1	CASTSYNEQFF
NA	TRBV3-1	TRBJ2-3	CASSAHWSGAQYF
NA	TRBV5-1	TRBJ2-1	CASSSWDVGDNNEQFF